The 12 T cell receptor beta chains listed next were all sequenced from one sample in a study of T cells in Graves' hyperthyroidism and ophthalmopathy. From RNA transcripts, TCR beta CDR3 regions were amplified. The HTBI primer set was used in a first-round RT-PCR of the TCR CDR3. TCRdb re-derived calls from the multiplex PCR reads in MiXCR, one entry per CDR3 protein. The repertoire has hundreds of thousands of distinct CDR3 sequences, around 13% of them found once; the top ten carry about a tenth. Sample: blood. Source of these receptors: a woman aged 18-29 years with Graves' hyperthyroidism.

This clonotype was recorded at least ten times. This sequence joins TRBV5-5 and TRBJ2-3; D remains unclear. This CDR3 region has 15 residues. V was shortened by 0 bases and J by 2 bases, with 10 bases between the two germline ends. Germline V lookup: CDR1 SGHKS, CDR2 YYEKEE (reference sequence). Here the CDR3 reads CASSLEGLHTDTQYF. CDR3 nucleotides: TGTGCCAGCAGCTTGGAAGGGCTACACACAGATACGCAGTATTTT.

This clonotype was counted ten times or more. This chain joins TRBV7-9 and TRBJ2-3; 7 nucleotides align to TRBD2. The CDR3 has 15 residues. V lost 6 bases to trimming and J lost 4 bases; unmatched junction nucleotides: 10. Germline V gene lookup returns CDR1 SEHNR and CDR2 FQNEAQ (reference sequence). CDR3 nucleotides: TGTGCCAGCAGGGCTCTAGCGGTTGTCGCAGATACGCAGTATTTT. This codes for CASRALAVVADTQYF.

The J gene is TRBJ1-5, the V gene TRBV9; no firm D call. Trimming removed 0 bases from V and 2 bases from J, with 9 bases in between. Germline values: CDR1 SGDLS, CDR2 YYNGEE. The CDR3 consists of 15 residues. In nucleotides, the CDR3 is TGTGCCAGCAGCGTAGGGACCGTCGGCAATCAGCCCCAGCATTTT. Its translation: CASSVGTVGNQPQHF.

Many counts were recorded for this clonotype. The CDR3 coding sequence is TGTGCCACCAGTGATCCCCGCGGGAGGCAGGGTAGCACAGATACGCAGTATTTT. This encodes CATSDPRGRQGSTDTQYF. The chain recombines TRBV24-1 with TRBJ2-3, with 8 bases matching TRBD2. The germline gives CDR1 KGHDR, CDR2 SFDVKD. V lost 3 bases and J lost 0; bases outside the gene matches: 10. This CDR3 comprises 18 residues.

The rearrangement joins TRBV6-1 to TRBJ2-2, with 11 nucleotides matching TRBD2. Per the germline V gene, CDR1 is MNHNS and CDR2 is SASEGT. V lost 6 bases and J lost 2; bases outside the gene matches: 5. The CDR3 consists of 16 residues. The CDR3 DNA is TGTGCCAGCAGGAAGGGACTAGCGGTTAACACCGGGGAGCTGTTTTTT. Translation gives CASRKGLAVNTGELFF.

The V gene is TRBV7-2, the J gene TRBJ2-7; perhaps TRBD1 as D (5 bases). Germline-derived CDR1 and CDR2 are SGHTA and FQGNSA. This CDR3 contains 14 residues. V was cut by 1 base and J by 4 bases, with 11 bases left in between. CDR3 DNA sequence: TGTGCCAGCAGCTTAGGGATCAGGGATTACGAGCAGTACTTC. Its translation: CASSLGIRDYEQYF.

As to this clonotype: A much larger clone differs from this one at a single base, so this may be a read error. This rearrangement joins TRBV6-1 to TRBJ2-1; D is perhaps TRBD2 (6 bases). The CDR3 sequence is 13 residues long. In germline, CDR1 is MNHNS, CDR2 SASEGT. Here the CDR3 reads CAGRLGLNNEQFF. For the CDR3, the DNA is TGTGCCGGCAGACTGGGACTCAACAATGAGCAGTTCTTC.

The CDR3 region is CASSFPGRPYEQYF. The CDR3 DNA is TGTGCCAGCAGCTTTCCCGGGAGGCCCTACGAGCAGTACTTC. The rearrangement uses TRBV7-9 and TRBJ2-7, with 7 bases aligning to TRBD2. The V gene end was trimmed by 3 bases and the J gene end by 2 bases; junction bases not matched to a gene: 4. This CDR3 is 14 amino acids long. Germline lookup yields CDR1 SEHNR and CDR2 FQNEAQ (reference sequence).

This clonotype came up a few times. J is TRBJ2-2 and V is TRBV30, with D unclear. The CDR3 runs 13 residues. Deletions cut 4 bases from V and 4 bases from J, with 10 bases between. CDR1 GTSNPN and CDR2 SVGIG come from the germline V gene (reference sequence). CDR3 protein: CAWNRMGTGELFF. CDR3 bases: TGTGCCTGGAATAGGATGGGCACCGGGGAGCTGTTTTTT. Based on the CDR3 plus reference TRBV30 and TRBJ2-2, the full variable domain is SQTIHQWPATLVQPVGSPLSLECTVEGTSNPNLYWYRQAAGRGLQLLFYSVGIGQISSEVPQNLSASRPQDRQFILSSKKLLLSDSGFYLCAWNRMGTGELFFGEGSRLTVL.

The chain uses TRBV20-1 and TRBJ2-7; the match to TRBD2 covers 10 bases. The CDR3 has 12 residues. J was trimmed by 6 bases and V by 6 bases; bases with no gene match: 5. Germline CDR1 is DFQATT and CDR2 is SNEGSKA (reference sequence). The CDR3, as DNA: TGCAGTGCAAGGACTAGCGGCGGCGAGCAGTACTTC. Amino acids: CSARTSGGEQYF.

This clonotype was observed once. Since a much larger clone is just one base distant, this may be a read error. DNA for the CDR3: TGTGCCACCAGTGACGGTTCCTACAAAGAGCAGTTCTTC. As protein: CATSDGSYKEQFF. The chain links TRBV24-1 to TRBJ2-1; no reliable D call. The CDR3 is 13 amino acids. The germline V gene encodes CDR1 KGHDR and CDR2 SFDVKD.

Remarks on this clonotype: Just one base apart from a much larger clone, this may be a read error. V usage is TRBV11-2 and J usage is TRBJ2-1; possibly TRBD2 for D (5 bases). The CDR3 has 16 amino acids. The V gene's germline CDR1 is SGHAT and CDR2 FQNNGV. This CDR3 is CASCLGFGITYNEQFF. CDR3 in DNA: TGTGCCAGCTGCTTAGGGTTCGGGATTACCTACAATGAGCAGTTCTTC.